The 31 T cell receptor beta chains below all came from one sample that was sequenced in a study of human T cells and chemical hapten exposure. Time point noted: patch test 1, 2 weeks after DPC sensitization. Treatment meaning: therapeutic diphenylcyclopropenone sensitization with weekly scalp DPC. TCRdb processed the RACE reads anew with MiXCR; each CDR3 protein has one entry. Here the sample spans fewer than 100,000 distinct CDR3 sequences, about an eighth being singletons. The specimen was whole blood, collected in connection with sensitization to the hapten diphenylcyclopropenone (DPC). All receptors come from a woman in her sixties with alopecia areata. Some clones in this sample may be carry-over from other donors' samples.

The genes are TRBV10-2 and TRBJ2-3; a weak D match, TRBD2 (7 bases). The CDR3 sequence is 16 residues long. Trimming removed 3 bases at V and 3 bases at J, with 16 bases between. The germline V gene has CDR1 WSHSY and CDR2 SAAADI. CDR3 sequence: CASSDGGGGATDTQYF. The CDR3 DNA reads TGCGCCAGCAGTGACGGCGGTGGGGGGGCGACAGATACGCAGTATTTT.

Ten or more counts support this clonotype. The CDR3 DNA follows: TGCAGCGTTGAAGCGGCTAGCGGGGGTTCGAATGAGCAGTTCTTC. Translation gives CSVEAASGGSNEQFF. The genes are TRBV29-1 and TRBJ2-1, with 10 bases that match TRBD2. The CDR3 covers 15 residues. Germline V gene data show CDR1 as SQVTM and CDR2 as ANQGSEA. Unmatched junction bases numbered 7, after V lost 1 base and J lost 7 bases.

The rearrangement joins TRBV6-5 to TRBJ2-7; 8 bases are a match to TRBD1. The junction had 10 bases not matched to a gene; V was cut back by 6 bases and J by 0 bases. CDR3 size: 16 residues. Looked up from germline, CDR1 is MNHEY and CDR2 is SVGAGI. The chain's CDR3 is CASSLHGQGPSYEQYF. CDR3 bases: TGTGCCAGCAGCCTCCATGGACAGGGCCCCTCCTACGAGCAGTACTTC.

This clonotype was observed a few times. The chain joins TRBV6-5 to TRBJ2-1; 8 bases fit TRBD2. CDR3 length: 15 residues. In germline, CDR1 is MNHEY, CDR2 SVGAGI. With 6 bases clipped from V and 2 bases from J, the junction kept 6 bases outside the gene matches. CDR3 bases: TGTGCCAGCAGCCTCTCGGGACTAGCCTACAATGAGCAGTTCTTC. Translated, it gives CASSLSGLAYNEQFF.

This clonotype was recorded a few times. This sequence joins TRBV13 and TRBJ2-5; possible D gene TRBD1, 6 bases. Per the germline V gene, CDR1 is PRHDT and CDR2 is FYEKMQ (reference sequence). This CDR3 region has 15 residues. V was pared by 5 bases and J by 1 base, with 14 bases between. This CDR3 reads CASSLGAATQETQYF. DNA of the CDR3: TGTGCCAGCAGCCTGGGGGCAGCTACCCAAGAGACCCAGTACTTC.

Ten or more counts support this clonotype. The chain employs TRBV2 and TRBJ1-1; unclear D gene. This CDR3 is 13 amino acids long. Deletions cut 8 bases from V and 4 bases from J, with 14 bases between. From germline, CDR1 is SNHLY and CDR2 FYNNEI. CDR3 nucleotide sequence: TGTGCCAGCTGGCAACCAGGCGGCACTGAAGCTTTCTTT. Translating gives CASWQPGGTEAFF.

A few counts support this clonotype. The J gene is TRBJ1-2, the V gene TRBV4-2, with D maybe TRBD1 (6 bases). Germline CDR1 reads LGHNA; CDR2 reads YNFKEQ. The CDR3 totals 14 residues. V lost 3 bases to trimming and J lost 6 bases, with 14 bases between them. The DNA of the CDR3 is TGTGCCAGCAGCCAGACGGGGGGCGAAAATGGCTACACCTTC. This translates into CASSQTGGENGYTF.

This clonotype was found many times. This CDR3 is CAWSFHTDTQYF. DNA of the CDR3: TGTGCCTGGAGTTTCCACACAGATACGCAGTATTTT. V usage is TRBV30 and J usage is TRBJ2-3; D not certain. The CDR3 extends over 12 amino acids. V shed 2 bases and J shed 2 bases, with 5 bases lying between them. Germline CDR1 GTSNPN, CDR2 SVGIG (reference sequence).

The chain links TRBV4-1 to TRBJ1-4; the D gene is possibly TRBD1 (6 bases). CDR3 length equals 13 residues. V lost 0 bases to trimming and J lost 12 bases, with 11 bases between them. The V gene's germline CDR1 is MGHRA and CDR2 YSYEKL. The CDR3 loop reads CASSQEGGGELFF. For the CDR3, the DNA is TGCGCCAGCAGCCAAGAAGGGGGAGGGGAACTGTTTTTT.

At least ten counts were recorded for this clonotype. The chain couples TRBV7-3 to TRBJ2-3, with 7 bases lining up with TRBD1. The CDR3 sequence is 14 residues long. Looked up from germline, CDR1 is SGHTA and CDR2 is FQGTGA. V lost 0 bases to trimming and J lost 9 bases; unmatched junction nucleotides: 6. CDR3 in DNA: TGTGCCAGCAGCTTAACGGCCCCGGGACAGACGCAGTATTTT. Amino acids: CASSLTAPGQTQYF.

This clonotype showed up just a few times. The chain combines TRBV9 with TRBJ1-2, with 8 bases fitting TRBD1. The CDR3 covers 14 residues. After removal of 5 bases from V and 6 bases from J, the junction contained 9 bases not matched to a gene. Germline V CDR1 and CDR2: SGDLS, YYNGEE. CDR3 coding DNA: TGTGCCAGCAGTCAAGGTGGACAGGGAGATGGCTACACCTTC. This gives the protein CASSQGGQGDGYTF.

Only a few counts were recorded for this clonotype. This sequence joins TRBV11-2 and TRBJ2-7, with D unresolved. Germline CDR1 SGHAT, CDR2 FQNNGV. Deletions cut 3 bases from V and 1 base from J, with 10 bases between. The CDR3 runs 14 residues. The CDR3 is CASSFRLDSYEQYF. The CDR3 nucleotides read TGTGCCAGCAGCTTCCGACTGGATTCCTACGAGCAGTACTTC.

Ten or more counts support this clonotype. The chain has TRBV10-2 and TRBJ1-5, with 10 nucleotides matching TRBD1. Per the germline V gene, CDR1 is WSHSY and CDR2 is SAAADI. V shed 6 bases, J shed 4 bases, and the junction held 3 bases outside the gene matches. The CDR3 has 14 residues. CDR3 loop: CASSVDRGNQPQHF. CDR3 in DNA: TGCGCCAGCAGCGTGGACAGGGGGAATCAGCCCCAGCATTTT.

This clonotype has ten or more counts. The chain carries TRBV5-1 and TRBJ2-2, with 9 bases matching TRBD1. The CDR3 spans 13 residues. The V gene end was trimmed by 7 bases and the J gene end by 5 bases; junction bases not matched to a gene: 3. Germline V gene data show CDR1 as SGHRS and CDR2 as YFSETQ. The CDR3 reads CASRTGETGELFF. CDR3 DNA: TGCGCCAGCCGGACAGGGGAAACCGGGGAGCTGTTTTTT.

The chain has TRBV5-1 and TRBJ2-7; D is ambiguous. The CDR3 is made up of 11 amino acids. Germline V lookup: CDR1 SGHRS, CDR2 YFSETQ. The ends were cut back, 2 bases at V and 5 bases at J, with 5 bases in the middle. The CDR3 nucleotides read TGCGCCAGCAGCTTTTTCAACGAGCAGTACTTC. Encoded protein: CASSFFNEQYF.

This clonotype was seen at least ten times. The chain links TRBV10-3 to TRBJ2-5; TRBD2 matches at 7 bases. V shed 5 bases and J 0 bases; nucleotides not matched to a gene: 0. Germline V gene lookup returns CDR1 ENHRY and CDR2 SYGVKD. CDR3 length: 13 residues. CDR3 loop: CAISLADQETQYF. Written as DNA, the CDR3 is TGTGCCATCAGTCTAGCGGACCAAGAGACCCAGTACTTC.

V gene TRBV18 combines with J gene TRBJ1-2, with D possibly TRBD1 on 6 matching bases. The germline V gene has CDR1 KGHSH and CDR2 LQKENI. This CDR3 is 14 amino acids long. The V gene lost 5 bases and the J gene lost 4 bases, with 14 bases spanning the gap. The CDR3: CASSTQGNSYGYTF. For the CDR3, the DNA is TGTGCCAGCTCAACTCAGGGGAACAGCTATGGCTACACCTTC.

At least ten counts were recorded for this clonotype. V and J are TRBV7-3 and TRBJ2-7, with 12 positions matching TRBD1. The germline CDR1 and CDR2 sequences are SGHTA and FQGTGA. V lost 5 bases to trimming and J lost 3 bases; unmatched junction nucleotides: 5. CDR3 length: 15 residues. The CDR3, as DNA: TGTGCCAGCAGCCCGGGACAGGGGGCGCTCTACGAGCAGTACTTC. It translates to CASSPGQGALYEQYF.

This rearrangement joins TRBV6-6 to TRBJ1-1; a possible D gene is TRBD1 (6 bases). The V and J ends lost 2 bases and 5 bases respectively, with 12 bases between them. The CDR3 is 14 residues long. The germline V gene encodes CDR1 MNHNY and CDR2 SVGAGI (reference sequence). The CDR3 sequence is CASSYARGDTEAFF. CDR3 DNA sequence: TGTGCCAGCAGTTACGCCAGGGGTGATACTGAAGCTTTCTTT.

The chain employs TRBV6-5 and TRBJ1-6, with 7 bases lining up with TRBD1. CDR1 and CDR2 (germline): MNHEY, SVGAGI. Trimming at V came to 4 bases and at J to 7 bases, leaving 7 bases not matched to a gene. The CDR3 covers 15 residues. The CDR3: CASSSTGTENSPLHF. Here the CDR3 DNA reads TGTGCCAGCAGTTCCACCGGGACAGAAAATTCACCCCTCCACTTT.

This clonotype came up many times. This chain joins TRBV10-2 and TRBJ1-1; 7 nucleotides match TRBD1. The CDR3 consists of 17 residues. After removal of 6 bases from V and 3 bases from J, the junction contained 16 bases not matched to a gene. CDR1 is WSHSY and CDR2 is SAAADI in the germline V gene. The CDR3 reads CASSLPQGSLLDTEAFF. For the CDR3, the DNA is TGCGCCAGCAGCTTACCACAGGGGTCCTTATTGGACACTGAAGCTTTCTTT.

This clonotype was picked up many times. The J gene is TRBJ2-3, the V gene TRBV5-1; TRBD2 is a possible D gene (6 bases). Trimming took 1 base from V and 1 from J, leaving 10 bases between them. The CDR3 contains 15 residues. Germline V gene data show CDR1 as SGHRS and CDR2 as YFSETQ. The CDR3 sequence is CASSLYSGGTDTQYF. For the CDR3, the DNA is TGCGCCAGCAGCTTGTATAGCGGAGGCACAGATACGCAGTATTTT.

This clonotype was counted between two and nine times. This rearrangement joins TRBV9 to TRBJ2-7, with no clear D. This CDR3 has 16 amino acids. Germline V gene sequence: CDR1 SGDLS, CDR2 YYNGEE. Trimming left V 4 bases short and J 3 bases short, with 20 bases between. This CDR3 reads CASSRTASPASYEQYF. CDR3 DNA sequence: TGTGCCAGCAGCCGGACCGCTTCCCCTGCGAGCTACGAGCAGTACTTC.

Only a few counts were recorded for this clonotype. This rearrangement joins TRBV18 to TRBJ2-1; maybe TRBD2 (6 bases). From germline, CDR1 is KGHSH and CDR2 LQKENI. The CDR3 runs to 15 residues. Trimming left V 3 bases short and J 6 bases short, with 15 bases between. This chain's CDR3 is CASSPSGGNGNEQFF. The CDR3 DNA sequence: TGTGCCAGCTCACCCTCTGGAGGGAACGGCAATGAGCAGTTCTTC.

The rearrangement joins TRBV2 to TRBJ2-2; D is unclear. With 7 bases removed from V and 5 bases from J, the gap between germline ends came to 20 bases. The CDR3 runs to 16 residues. Germline-derived CDR1 and CDR2 are SNHLY and FYNNEI. The CDR3 here is CASKAPSLGTTGELFF. CDR3 DNA sequence: TGTGCCAGCAAGGCCCCGTCCCTGGGTACGACCGGGGAGCTGTTTTTT.

The gene calls are TRBV7-2 and TRBJ2-3, with D perhaps assigned TRBD1 or TRBD2 (5 bases each). The V gene's germline CDR1 is SGHTA and CDR2 FQGNSA. V lost 3 bases to trimming and J lost 5 bases, with 12 bases between them. The CDR3 contains 14 residues. CDR3 region: CASSFWGSRDTQYF. CDR3 nucleotides: TGTGCCAGCAGCTTTTGGGGGTCCAGAGATACGCAGTATTTT. Filled out from reference TRBV7-2 and TRBJ2-3, the complete variable domain reads GAGVSQSPSNKVTEKGKDVELRCDPISGHTALYWYRQSLGQGLEFLIYFQGNSAPDKSGLPSDRFSAERTGGSVSTLTIQRTQQEDSAVYLCASSFWGSRDTQYFGPGTRLTVL.

This chain joins TRBV12-3 or TRBV12-4 and TRBJ1-2; TRBD1 matches 7 bases. The junction had 6 bases not matched to a gene; V was cut back by 5 bases and J by 3 bases. The CDR3 runs to 14 residues. CDR3 nucleotide sequence: TGTGCCAGCAGTCCACAGGGGTCGTACTATGGCTACACCTTC. It is translated as CASSPQGSYYGYTF.

In this sample, this clonotype turned up many times. The genes are TRBV7-6 and TRBJ1-3; 9 bases map to TRBD1. This CDR3 is built from 14 residues. V shed 4 bases and J 3 bases; nucleotides not matched to a gene: 1. CDR1 and CDR2 from the germline V gene are SGHVS and FNYEAQ. The CDR3 is CASSSTGGGNTIYF. As DNA, the CDR3 is TGTGCCAGCAGCTCGACAGGGGGTGGAAACACCATATATTTT.

This clonotype occurred a few times. The chain has TRBV14 and TRBJ2-7; D gene unclear. Germline CDR1 SGHDN, CDR2 FVKESK. Trimming took 1 base from V and 4 from J, leaving 11 bases between them. This CDR3 comprises 14 residues. CDR3 DNA sequence: TGTGCCAGCAGCCAAGTTTCCAGCCGTTACGAGCAGTACTTC. Translation: CASSQVSSRYEQYF. The full variable domain, with the rest looked up from reference TRBV14 and TRBJ2-7, is EAGVTQFPSHSVIEKGQTVTLRCDPISGHDNLYWYRRVMGKEIKFLLHFVKESKQDESGMPNNRFLAERTGGTYSTLKVQPAELEDSGVYFCASSQVSSRYEQYFGPGTRLTVT.

This clonotype was seen repeatedly, ten times or more. V is TRBV4-2 and J is TRBJ1-6; TRBD1 might be the D (6 bases). The length of the CDR3 is 15 residues. Germline values: CDR1 LGHNA, CDR2 YNFKEQ. V was pared by 0 bases and J by 5 bases, with 8 bases between. The CDR3 loop reads CASSQERDNNSPLHF. Here the CDR3 DNA reads TGTGCCAGCAGCCAAGAAAGGGACAATAATTCACCCCTCCACTTT.

This clonotype was observed many times. The chain joins TRBV6-1 to TRBJ2-5; D not certain. Germline CDR1 is MNHNS and CDR2 is SASEGT. The CDR3 covers 12 residues. The V end was cut by 6 bases, the J end by 0 bases, with 5 bases between. CDR3 nucleotides: TGTGCCAGCAGGTGGTACCAAGAGACCCAGTACTTC. It encodes CASRWYQETQYF.